This T cell receptor (beta chain) came from a study of blood T cell repertoires in COVID-19. This CDR3 is built from 12 residues. The germline V gene encodes CDR1 MDHEN and CDR2 SYDVKM. Trimming cost V 4 bases and J 4 bases, with 7 bases left between them. Concerning this clone: The sample holds other DNA sequences that translate to the same CDR3.

In the source study's methods: Estimates of nucleated cell counts were drawn from the amplification of reference gene primers. Libraries were prepared by immunoSEQ multiplex PCR; TCRdb keeps only in-frame clonotypes and omits some of them. The V and J calls and clone size come from that table; D and trimming were worked out from the DNA. Of approximately 170,000 clones in the sample, 82% were seen once. The receptor was isolated from a woman at least 80 years old with active or convalescent COVID-19. V gene TRBV28 combines with J gene TRBJ1-2; TRBD1 is a possible D gene (5 bases). Sequencing was done on a sample of peripheral blood. CDR3 sequence reads: CASSSGGYGYTF. CDR3 sequence (DNA): TGTGCCAGCAGTTCGGGGGGCTATGGCTACACCTTC.